The table lists the clone carrying this T cell receptor beta chain with a few counts. Antigen: not known. This sample stems from a study of graft-versus-host responses after intestinal transplantation. Study context: As for transplant type, recipients had multivisceral, liver-intestinal, or isolated intestinal grafts. Whole-study findings and limits: Declines in HvG clones occurring early post-transplant were associated with peak circulating GvH clone levels.

The method was immunoSEQ multiplex PCR; TCRdb's version includes in-frame clones alone and lacks a portion of them. The sample yields 70,000 or so clones, roughly 84% seen once. The V and J ends lost 1 base and 3 bases respectively, with 6 bases between them. CDR1 and CDR2 from the germline V gene are MGHRA and YSYEKL. The CDR3 sequence is 13 residues long. This receptor was taken from a human donor who was the organ donor for an intestinal transplant. This specimen was unstimulated CD4+ T cells sorted from spleen or lymph node cells, taken before transplant. The V and J genes are TRBV4-1 and TRBJ1-2, with D unclear. The CDR3 loop is CASSQVEYYGYTF. The CDR3 coding sequence is TGCGCCAGCAGCCAAGTGGAGTACTATGGCTACACCTTC.